This TCR beta chain was sequenced in a study of blood T cell repertoires in COVID-19. The wider study: The study drew acute and convalescent COVID-19 samples from the United States, Italy and Spain. Nucleic acid was either cDNA or gDNA, and it came from T cells, B-cell-depleted T cells, or PBMCs.

In germline, CDR1 is MRHNA, CDR2 SNTAGT. The CDR3 is made up of 13 amino acids. V dropped 4 bases and J dropped 1 base, with 7 bases sitting between them. Authors' methods: From reference gene primer amplification, estimates of nucleated cell counts were derived. Assay used: immunoSEQ multiplex PCR; TCRdb lists only in-frame clones, some missing. That table is the source of V, J and clone size, and D and trimming were worked out from the DNA. The profile shows 150,000 to 200,000 clones, 70% to 90% of them singletons. The sequence was collected from a man in his late teens or twenties who had recovered from COVID-19. This sequence joins TRBV6-4 and TRBJ1-1; D not certain. Sequenced sample: peripheral blood. CDR3 nucleotides: TGTGCCAGCAGTGTAGGAGAGAACACTGAAGCTTTCTTT. It is translated as CASSVGENTEAFF.